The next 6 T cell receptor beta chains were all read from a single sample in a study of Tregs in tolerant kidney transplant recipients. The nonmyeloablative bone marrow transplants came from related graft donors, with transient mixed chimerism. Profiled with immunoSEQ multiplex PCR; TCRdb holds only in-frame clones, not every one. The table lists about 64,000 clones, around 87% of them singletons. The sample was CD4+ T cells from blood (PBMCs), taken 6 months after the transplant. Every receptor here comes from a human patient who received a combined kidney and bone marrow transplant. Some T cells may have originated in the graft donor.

CDR3 residues: CASYRGGQGIFPEAFF. CDR3 nucleotides: TGTGCCAGCTATAGGGGGGGGCAGGGGATTTTCCCTGAAGCTTTCTTT. The V gene is TRBV12-1, the J gene TRBJ1-1. TRBV12-1 is an annotated pseudogene. The CDR3 is 16 residues long.

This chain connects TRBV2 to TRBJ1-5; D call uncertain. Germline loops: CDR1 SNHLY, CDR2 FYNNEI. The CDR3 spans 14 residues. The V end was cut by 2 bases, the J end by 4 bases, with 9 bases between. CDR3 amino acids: CASSERGSNQPQHF. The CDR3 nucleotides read TGTGCCAGCAGTGAACGGGGTAGTAATCAGCCCCAGCATTTT. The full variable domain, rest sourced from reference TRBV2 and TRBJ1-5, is EPEVTQTPSHQVTQMGQEVILRCVPISNHLYFYWYRQILGQKVEFLVSFYNNEISEKSEIFDDQFSVERPDGSNFTLKIRSTKLEDSAMYFCASSERGSNQPQHFGDGTRLSIL.

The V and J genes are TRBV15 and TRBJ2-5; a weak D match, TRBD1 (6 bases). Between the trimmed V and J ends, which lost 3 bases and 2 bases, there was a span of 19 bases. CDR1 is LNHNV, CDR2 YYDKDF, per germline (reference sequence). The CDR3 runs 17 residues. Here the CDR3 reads CATSSPLQEGGQETQYF. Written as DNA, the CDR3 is TGTGCCACCAGCAGTCCACTTCAGGAAGGGGGTCAAGAGACCCAGTACTTC.

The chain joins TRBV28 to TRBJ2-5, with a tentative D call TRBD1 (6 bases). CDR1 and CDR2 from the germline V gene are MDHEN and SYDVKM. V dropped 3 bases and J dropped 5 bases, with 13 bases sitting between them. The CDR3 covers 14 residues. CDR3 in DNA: TGTGCCAGCAGTTTCCAGGACAGACAGGAGACCCAGTACTTC. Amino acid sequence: CASSFQDRQETQYF.

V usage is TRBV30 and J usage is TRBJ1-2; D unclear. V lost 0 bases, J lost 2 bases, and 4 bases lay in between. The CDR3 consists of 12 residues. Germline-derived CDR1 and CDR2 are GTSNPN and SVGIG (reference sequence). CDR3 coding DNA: TGTGCCTGGAGTGTTAAAAACTATGGCTACACCTTC. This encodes CAWSVKNYGYTF.

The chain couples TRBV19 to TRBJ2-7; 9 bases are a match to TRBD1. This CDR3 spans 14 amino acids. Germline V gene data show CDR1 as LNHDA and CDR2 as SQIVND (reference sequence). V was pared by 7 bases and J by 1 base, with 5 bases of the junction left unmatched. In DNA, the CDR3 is TGTGCCAGTACCAGGGACAGGGAGTCCTACGAGCAGTACTTC. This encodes CASTRDRESYEQYF.